This TCR beta chain appears in the sequencing data of a study of early T cells in non-severe SARS-CoV-2 infection. Study-level information: Investigators sequenced bulk RNA drawn from unsorted whole blood, and chains remained unpaired. Study-level findings and limits: The matching step, a VDJdb search, favored anti-spike CD8 responses and missed private and CD4 specificities.

Unique molecular identifiers were added to individual cDNA molecules. TCRdb ran MiXCR on the 5' RACE reads and lists one entry per CDR3 protein. The sample records roughly 30,000 distinct CDR3 sequences, 4.5% to 5.5% being singletons. To note about this clonotype: Antigen unknown.

The CDR3 spans 16 residues. Germline V gene sequence: CDR1 SGDLS, CDR2 YYNGEE. The V end was cut by 4 bases, the J end by 0 bases, with 13 bases between. This chain uses TRBV9 with TRBJ2-2; D is perhaps TRBD1 or TRBD2 (5 bases each). This sequence was found in an adult who was a healthcare worker with PCR-confirmed SARS-CoV-2 infection or an uninfected control (not recorded which). Source material: whole blood. In DNA, the CDR3 is TGTGCCAGCAGCCACCGGGACGCAACGAACACCGGGGAGCTGTTTTTT. Residues: CASSHRDATNTGELFF.